At least ten counts were recorded for the clone carrying this T cell receptor beta chain. The sample belongs to a study of metastatic and nonmetastatic thyroid tumors. At the level of the study: Repertoires from malignant and benign thyroid patients were compared across blood and tumor or nodule tissue.

TCRdb re-called the PCR reads with MiXCR. Of 30,000 to 40,000 clones in the sample, over 12% were seen once. CDR3 size: 14 residues. Looked up from germline, CDR1 is LNHDA and CDR2 is SQIVND (reference sequence). V lost 4 bases, J lost 4 bases, and 11 bases lay in between. Nobody among the patients had been given any treatment before thyroid surgery. Material: blood. The receptor was isolated from a male donor with papillary thyroid cancer or a benign thyroid nodule (not recorded which). Some clones in this sample may be carry-over from other donors' samples. The gene calls are TRBV19 and TRBJ2-1; possibly TRBD1 or TRBD2 for D (5 bases each). DNA of the CDR3: TGTGCCAGTAGTAGAGGTTGGGGGTACAATGAGCAGTTCTTC. Amino acid sequence: CASSRGWGYNEQFF.